What follows are 17 T cell receptor beta chains derived from one specimen sequenced in a study of T-cell reconstitution after alpha-beta-depleted transplantation in children. Using unique molecular identifiers, the investigators prepared the TCRbeta library. TCRdb used MiXCR to reprocess the PCR reads, holding one entry per CDR3 protein. Among hundreds of thousands of distinct CDR3 sequences listed, roughly 16% were seen once. Sequenced material: PBMCs, mostly from graft donor cells, taken 360 days after TCRalphabeta/CD19-depleted stem cell transplant. The receptors come from a male patient aged 10 to 17 who had a stem cell transplant for acute lymphoblastic leukemia, so the T cells may come from the graft donor.

The genes are TRBV19 and TRBJ1-1; TRBD1 is a possible D gene (6 bases). V lost 1 base to trimming and J lost 1 base, with 13 bases between them. The CDR3 length is 16 residues. Germline assignment: CDR1 LNHDA and CDR2 SQIVND (reference sequence). The chain's CDR3 is CASSIGVGQPNTEAFF. CDR3 nucleotide sequence: TGTGCCAGTAGTATAGGTGTCGGACAGCCGAACACTGAAGCTTTCTTT.

The sample holds a few counts of this clonotype. The rearrangement links TRBV11-1 to TRBJ2-7; 8 nucleotides line up with TRBD1. CDR3 length: 19 residues. Germline V gene sequence: CDR1 SGHAT, CDR2 FQDESV (reference sequence). The ends lost 5 bases at V and 3 bases at J; junction bases unmatched: 21. This CDR3 reads CASSPNLRGRQGLSYEQYF. The DNA for the CDR3 is TGTGCCAGCAGCCCGAACCTTAGGGGGAGACAGGGGCTAAGCTACGAGCAGTACTTC.

This clonotype was found a few times. The chain couples TRBV29-1 to TRBJ2-7, with D perhaps matching TRBD2 (6 bases). The CDR3 consists of 13 residues. V was cut by 4 bases and J by 1 base, with 11 bases left in between. Germline V gene data show CDR1 as SQVTM and CDR2 as ANQGSEA. The CDR3 spells CSVVQEGSYEQYF. The CDR3 DNA reads TGCAGCGTTGTACAGGAGGGTTCCTACGAGCAGTACTTC.

The CDR3 DNA is TGCGCCAGCAGCTTAGTCTCATTATATGGCTACACCTTC. Translating gives CASSLVSLYGYTF. The V and J genes are TRBV5-1 and TRBJ1-2; no clear D gene. There are 13 residues in the CDR3. V was trimmed by 2 bases and J by 5 bases, leaving 10 bases between them. CDR1 is SGHRS and CDR2 is YFSETQ in the germline V gene.

This clonotype appeared many times. This sequence joins TRBV4-2 and TRBJ2-3; D is uncertain. This CDR3 has 12 residues. The germline V gene has CDR1 LGHNA and CDR2 YNFKEQ. V lost 0 bases, J lost 5 bases, and 3 bases lay in between. The CDR3: CASSQDLDTQYF. Here the CDR3 DNA reads TGTGCCAGCAGCCAAGATCTAGATACGCAGTATTTT.

This clonotype came up many times. V gene TRBV4-1 combines with J gene TRBJ2-7; D is perhaps TRBD1 or TRBD2 (5 bases each). The CDR3 consists of 16 residues. Trimming stripped 3 bases from V and 2 bases from J, with 17 bases between. Per germline, CDR1 MGHRA and CDR2 YSYEKL. CDR3 bases: TGCGCCAGCAGCCAGGTCCCCTTTGGGACCGCCTACGAGCAGTACTTC. Protein sequence: CASSQVPFGTAYEQYF.

The rearrangement uses TRBV6-5 and TRBJ2-7; TRBD2 aligns across 7 bases. With 3 bases clipped from V and 4 bases from J, the junction kept 6 bases outside the gene matches. The germline V gene encodes CDR1 MNHEY and CDR2 SVGAGI. CDR3 size: 14 residues. The CDR3 DNA follows: TGTGCCAGCAGTTATCGGTGGGAGGGGTACGAGCAGTACTTC. As protein: CASSYRWEGYEQYF.

This clonotype came up a few times. The chain links TRBV11-2 to TRBJ2-6; 7 bases align to TRBD1. CDR3 length equals 19 residues. CDR1 is SGHAT and CDR2 is FQNNGV in the germline V gene. Trimming at V came to 0 bases and at J to 0 bases, leaving 8 bases not matched to a gene. CDR3 residues: CASSLEGGSSRSGANVLTF. For the CDR3, the DNA is TGTGCCAGCAGCTTAGAAGGGGGCTCGTCCCGCTCTGGGGCCAACGTCCTGACTTTC.

The sample holds a few counts of this clonotype. This chain uses TRBV5-1 with TRBJ2-5; D assignment may be TRBD1 or TRBD2 (6 bases each). This CDR3 has 16 amino acids. V lost 2 bases to trimming and J lost 1 base, with 15 bases between them. Germline loops: CDR1 SGHRS, CDR2 YFSETQ. The CDR3 DNA is TGCGCCAGCAGCTTCTTGACAGGCGGGATCCAAGAGACCCAGTACTTC. Its translation is CASSFLTGGIQETQYF. The full variable domain, with the rest looked up from reference TRBV5-1 and TRBJ2-5, is KAGVTQTPRYLIKTRGQQVTLSCSPISGHRSVSWYQQTPGQGLQFLFEYFSETQRNKGNFPGRFSGRQFSNSRSEMNVSTLELGDSALYLCASSFLTGGIQETQYFGPGTRLLVL.

This clonotype appeared many times. The V gene is TRBV5-1, the J gene TRBJ2-7; the D is unclear. V was clipped by 4 bases and J by 1 base, with 9 bases between them. In germline, CDR1 is SGHRS, CDR2 YFSETQ. The CDR3 spans 13 residues. The CDR3 spells CASSTDDSYEQYF. CDR3 nucleotides: TGCGCCAGCAGCACGGACGATTCCTACGAGCAGTACTTC.

This clonotype was seen ten or more times. The CDR3 loop reads CASSLYKVRRSYEQYF. Here the CDR3 DNA reads TGCGCCAGCAGCTTGTATAAAGTTCGGAGATCCTACGAGCAGTACTTC. J is TRBJ2-7 and V is TRBV5-1; no reliable D call. The CDR3 consists of 16 residues. Trimming took off 1 base at V and 1 base at J, with 15 bases between the two ends. Germline-derived CDR1 and CDR2 are SGHRS and YFSETQ.

This clonotype was seen only a few times. The chain links TRBV7-2 to TRBJ2-3; 10 bases map to TRBD1. Losses at the gene ends were 5 bases for V and 7 bases for J; bases not matched to a gene: 6. This CDR3 comprises 14 residues. Germline CDR1 is SGHTA and CDR2 is FQGNSA. The CDR3 reads CASSRGQGRYTQYF. CDR3 in DNA: TGTGCCAGCAGCCGGGGACAGGGGCGATATACGCAGTATTTT. Full variable domain (remainder filled in from reference TRBV7-2 and TRBJ2-3): GAGVSQSPSNKVTEKGKDVELRCDPISGHTALYWYRQSLGQGLEFLIYFQGNSAPDKSGLPSDRFSAERTGGSVSTLTIQRTQQEDSAVYLCASSRGQGRYTQYFGPGTRLTVL.

In its sample, this clonotype was seen a few times. The J gene is TRBJ1-5, the V gene TRBV5-8; D uncertain. CDR1 SGHTS and CDR2 YDEGEE come from the germline V gene. Trimming left V 0 bases short and J 6 bases short, with 10 bases between. The CDR3 totals 14 residues. CDR3 DNA sequence: TGTGCCAGCAGCTTGGTTCGAGTTGGTCAGCCCCAGCATTTT. The encoded protein is CASSLVRVGQPQHF.

This clonotype was observed a handful of times. This chain joins TRBV12-3 or TRBV12-4 and TRBJ2-1; weak D call: TRBD1 (6 bases). Trimming stripped 6 bases from V and 2 bases from J, with 20 bases between. The CDR3 extends over 17 amino acids. Here the CDR3 reads CASRRNHRVGPYNEQFF. The CDR3 nucleotides read TGTGCCAGCAGACGCAACCACAGGGTAGGCCCCTACAATGAGCAGTTCTTC.

The sample holds a few counts of this clonotype. The rearrangement uses TRBV7-9 and TRBJ1-1; D is unresolved. The V gene's germline CDR1 is SEHNR and CDR2 FQNEAQ (reference sequence). This CDR3 region has 15 residues. V gave up 4 bases and J gave up 0 bases, with 12 bases separating them. CDR3 residues: CASSSPSRMNTEAFF. The CDR3 DNA reads TGTGCCAGCAGCTCACCATCACGGATGAACACTGAAGCTTTCTTT.

The J gene is TRBJ2-7, the V gene TRBV13, with 9 bases identical to TRBD2. The V gene's germline CDR1 is PRHDT and CDR2 FYEKMQ (reference sequence). The CDR3 length is 17 residues. The junction had 11 bases not matched to a gene; V was cut back by 5 bases and J by 0 bases. This CDR3 reads CASSPPRLAASSYEQYF. In nucleotides, the CDR3 is TGTGCCAGCAGCCCACCGCGACTAGCGGCTTCCTCCTACGAGCAGTACTTC.

This clonotype occurred a few times. The chain employs TRBV5-1 and TRBJ2-3, with D hard to call. Looked up from germline, CDR1 is SGHRS and CDR2 is YFSETQ. The CDR3 loop spans 14 amino acids. Trimming stripped 0 bases from V and 4 bases from J, with 9 bases between. The CDR3 region is CASSLVDDADTQYF. In DNA form, the CDR3 reads TGCGCCAGCAGCTTGGTAGACGACGCAGATACGCAGTATTTT.